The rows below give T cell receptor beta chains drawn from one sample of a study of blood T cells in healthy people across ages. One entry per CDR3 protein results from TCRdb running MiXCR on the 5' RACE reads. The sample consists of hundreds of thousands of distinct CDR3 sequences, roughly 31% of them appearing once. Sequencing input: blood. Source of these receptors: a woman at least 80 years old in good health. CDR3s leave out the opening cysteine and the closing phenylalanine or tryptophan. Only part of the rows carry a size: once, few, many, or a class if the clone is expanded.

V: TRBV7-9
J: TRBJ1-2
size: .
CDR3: ASSRSGDRSYGYT

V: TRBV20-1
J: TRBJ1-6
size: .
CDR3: SAPRTGSNSPLH

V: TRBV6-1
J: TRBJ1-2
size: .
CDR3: ASRERVRNYGYT

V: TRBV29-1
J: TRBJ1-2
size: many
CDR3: SVEDRTGFGGYT

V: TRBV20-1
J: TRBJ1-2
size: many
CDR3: SARDDGAGYGYT

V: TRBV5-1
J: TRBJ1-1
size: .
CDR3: ASSLGGQLTEAF

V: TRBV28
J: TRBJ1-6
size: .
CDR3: ASSFRGGPLH

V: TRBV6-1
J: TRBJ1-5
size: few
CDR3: ASSEAGGAQPQH

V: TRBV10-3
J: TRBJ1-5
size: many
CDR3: ATADREDQPQH

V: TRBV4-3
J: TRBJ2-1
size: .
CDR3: ASSQGSGGDSYNEQF

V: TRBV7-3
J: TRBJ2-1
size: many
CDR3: ASSGLGGEQF

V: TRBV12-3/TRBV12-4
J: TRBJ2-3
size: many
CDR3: ASSQYRAGRSEDTQY

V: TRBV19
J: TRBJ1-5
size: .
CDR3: ASSIGGARSNQPQH

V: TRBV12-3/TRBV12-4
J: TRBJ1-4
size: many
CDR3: ASRTNEKLF

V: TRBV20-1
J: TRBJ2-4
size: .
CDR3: SASRLAAYQETRY

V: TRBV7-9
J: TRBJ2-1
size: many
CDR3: ASSFLAGVGEQF

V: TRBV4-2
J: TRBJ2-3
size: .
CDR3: ASSNHPGTGGADTQY

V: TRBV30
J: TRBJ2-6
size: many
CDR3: AWSGAGANVLT

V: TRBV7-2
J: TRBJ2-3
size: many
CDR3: ASSLVGTDRTDTQY

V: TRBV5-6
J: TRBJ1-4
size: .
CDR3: ASSLSDGALNEKLF

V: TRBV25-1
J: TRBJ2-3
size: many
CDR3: ASKQYTDTQY

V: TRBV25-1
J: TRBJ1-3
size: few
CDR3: ASSDFGFSGNTIY

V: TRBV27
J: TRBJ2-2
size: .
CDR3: ASSLSRVRRTGELF

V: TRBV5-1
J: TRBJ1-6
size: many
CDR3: ASSLQEGNSPLH

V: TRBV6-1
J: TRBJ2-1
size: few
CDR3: ASTRSVGASGEQF

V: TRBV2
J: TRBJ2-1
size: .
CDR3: ASSEKIAGGSEQF

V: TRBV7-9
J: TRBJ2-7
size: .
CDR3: ASSPPDRAYEQY

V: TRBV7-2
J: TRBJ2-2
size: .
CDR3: ASSQGTRTGELF

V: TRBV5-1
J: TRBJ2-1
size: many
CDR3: ASSLESGYEQF

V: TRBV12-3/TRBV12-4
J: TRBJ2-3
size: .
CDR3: ASYLGGGAADAQY

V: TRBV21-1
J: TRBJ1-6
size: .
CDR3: ASSKALKKVPGPLH

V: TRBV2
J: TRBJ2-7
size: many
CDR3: ASSLAGGPAYEQY

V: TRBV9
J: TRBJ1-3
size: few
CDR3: ASSVEGRTIY

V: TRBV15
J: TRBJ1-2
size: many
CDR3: ATSLGTGPGYT

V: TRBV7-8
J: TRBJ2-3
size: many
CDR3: ASSSTGIDTDTQY

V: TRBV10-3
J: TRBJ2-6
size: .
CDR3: AISESGGVLISGANVLT

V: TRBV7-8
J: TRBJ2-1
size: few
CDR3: ASSGGPGGHEQF

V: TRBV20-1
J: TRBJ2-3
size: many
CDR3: SATHTGLATDTQY

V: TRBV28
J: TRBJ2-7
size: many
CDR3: ASTAGTFGSYEQY

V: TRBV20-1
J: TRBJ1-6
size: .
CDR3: SASTGGSYNSPLH

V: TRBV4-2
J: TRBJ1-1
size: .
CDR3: ASSQDTQMNTEAF

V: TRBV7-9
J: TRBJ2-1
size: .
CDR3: ASSLGSGGAGEQF

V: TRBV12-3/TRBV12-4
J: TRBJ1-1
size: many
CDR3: ASRQNGLYAEAF

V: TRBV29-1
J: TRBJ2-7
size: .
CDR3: SVEDPTGAEQY

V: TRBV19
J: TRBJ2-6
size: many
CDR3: ASKMQGGSGANVLT

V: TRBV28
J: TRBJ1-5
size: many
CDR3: ASTIPSSQSQH

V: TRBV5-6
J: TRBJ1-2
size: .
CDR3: ASSSDMRQGARGGYT

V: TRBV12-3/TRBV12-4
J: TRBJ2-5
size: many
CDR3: ASRLGGPSETQY

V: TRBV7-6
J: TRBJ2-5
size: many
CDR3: ASSLVGGETQY

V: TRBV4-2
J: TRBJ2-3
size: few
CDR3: ASSQDGREAGTQY

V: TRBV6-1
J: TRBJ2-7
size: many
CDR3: ASRDFLYEQY

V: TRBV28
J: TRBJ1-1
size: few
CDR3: ASGLTGGTEAF

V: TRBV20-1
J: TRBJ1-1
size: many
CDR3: SAPGQGGLMNTEAF

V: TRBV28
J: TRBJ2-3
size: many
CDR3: ASSSGQVPTDTQY

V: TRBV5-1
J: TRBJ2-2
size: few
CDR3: ASSAPGQVRTGELF

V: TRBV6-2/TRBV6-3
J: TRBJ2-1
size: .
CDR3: ASSPAVAYNEQF

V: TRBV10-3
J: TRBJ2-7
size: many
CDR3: AIAQGSPYEQY

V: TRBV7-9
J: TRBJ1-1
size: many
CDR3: ASSTDMRQTTEAF

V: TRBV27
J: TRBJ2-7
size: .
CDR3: ASSPIQLSYEQY

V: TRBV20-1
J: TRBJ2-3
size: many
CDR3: SAFILGQRADTQY